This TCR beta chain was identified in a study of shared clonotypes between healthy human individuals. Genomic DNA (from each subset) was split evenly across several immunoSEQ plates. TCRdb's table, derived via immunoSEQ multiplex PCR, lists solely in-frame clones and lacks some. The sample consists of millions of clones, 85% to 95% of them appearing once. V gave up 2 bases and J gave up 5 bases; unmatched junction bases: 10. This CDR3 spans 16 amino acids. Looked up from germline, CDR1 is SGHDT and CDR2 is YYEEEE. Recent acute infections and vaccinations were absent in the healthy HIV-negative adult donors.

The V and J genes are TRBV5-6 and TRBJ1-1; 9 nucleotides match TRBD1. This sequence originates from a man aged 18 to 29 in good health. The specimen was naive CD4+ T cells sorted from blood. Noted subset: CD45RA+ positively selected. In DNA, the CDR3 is TGTGCCAGCAGCTTAGGGACAGGGTTCGGTAAAACTGAAGCTTTCTTT. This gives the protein CASSLGTGFGKTEAFF.